This T cell receptor (beta chain) was identified in a study of CD8 T cells in ankylosing spondylitis. In this sample, this clonotype turned up a few times. Its antigen remains unidentified. TCRdb re-called the 5' RACE reads through MiXCR, storing one row per CDR3 protein. This repertoire shows fewer than 650,000 distinct CDR3 sequences, roughly 13% found once; its top ten account for nearly 7%. CDR3 length: 13 residues. Germline assignment: CDR1 SGHDN and CDR2 FVKESK. V was shortened by 1 base and J by 7 bases, with 11 bases between the two germline ends. Whole-study findings and limits: Some of these motif variants have turned up before, in reports on reactive arthritis synovial fluid and blood. Reportedly, significant enrichment of disease-linked clones occurred in matched ankylosing spondylitis synovial fluid. Ankylosing spondylitis blood appeared to be characterized by a TCR beta motif of 7 to 9 highly homologous variants.

This clonotype was obtained from a male donor with ankylosing spondylitis. Sequencing used blood, either unsorted or a sorted T cell fraction (not recorded which). V usage is TRBV14 and J usage is TRBJ2-7, with no clear D. CDR3 region: CASSQGRSWEQYF. DNA for the CDR3: TGTGCCAGCAGCCAAGGGCGGAGTTGGGAGCAGTACTTC.